This T cell receptor (beta chain) was captured in a study of spatial heterogeneity in lung cancer. Time point here: sample taken at primary tumor resection. Tumor, nontumor lung or frozen PBMC supplied whole RNA, sequenced without sorting. Trimming left V 6 bases short and J 6 bases short, with 7 bases between. Germline CDR1 and CDR2: LNHDA and SQIVND (reference sequence). There are 11 residues in the CDR3. TCRdb used MiXCR to reprocess the 5' RACE reads, holding one entry per CDR3 protein. The sample holds about 22,000 distinct CDR3 sequences, approximately 6.2% seen once. The material was PBMCs, obtained at surgery. The V call is TRBV19, the J call TRBJ2-3, with D possibly being TRBD2 (5 bases). The receptor's source is a male donor with early-stage non-small cell lung cancer. The CDR3 DNA reads TGTGCCAGTAGGAGGGCCGATACGCAGTATTTT. Protein product: CASRRADTQYF.